The rows below give T cell receptor beta chains drawn from one sample of a study of T-cell memory formation after mild COVID-19. TCRdb recomputed calls from the 5' RACE reads with MiXCR, one row per CDR3 protein. The sample lists 350,000 to 450,000 distinct CDR3 sequences, around 20% occurring once. The sequenced material came from PBMCs or a T cell subset sorted from them (not recorded which). These receptors all stem from an adult woman who had mild COVID-19 (a few samples of this study predate the infection). Cell type and time point are not known. The CDR3 runs from the conserved cysteine through the conserved F or W. A D gene is named only where the DNA matches it firmly. For some rows the clone size is stated as once, few or many, or as a class when expanded; others skip it.

D gene: .; V gene: TRBV7-6; clone size: few; J gene: TRBJ1-3; CDR3 DNA: TGTGCCAGCAGCCCCCTGACAGCCCACTCTGGAAACACCATATATTTT; CDR3 protein: CASSPLTAHSGNTIYF
D gene: TRBD2; V gene: TRBV5-1; clone size: many; J gene: TRBJ2-7; CDR3 DNA: TGCGCCAGCAGACCGGGACTAGGTCCATCCTACGAGCAGTACTTC; CDR3 protein: CASRPGLGPSYEQYF
D gene: .; V gene: TRBV18; clone size: .; J gene: TRBJ1-2; CDR3 DNA: TGTGCCAGCTCACCTACGGCAGGTCACGGCTACACCTTC; CDR3 protein: CASSPTAGHGYTF
D gene: TRBD2; V gene: TRBV12-3/TRBV12-4; clone size: few; J gene: TRBJ2-1; CDR3 DNA: TGTGCCAGCAGTTTGGGACTAGAGTACAATGAGCAGTTCTTC; CDR3 protein: CASSLGLEYNEQFF
D gene: .; V gene: TRBV20-1; clone size: .; J gene: TRBJ2-7; CDR3 DNA: TGCAGTGCATTCCGGGACGGCCTCATCGACGAGCAGTACTTC; CDR3 protein: CSAFRDGLIDEQYF
D gene: TRBD2; V gene: TRBV4-3; clone size: .; J gene: TRBJ2-7; CDR3 DNA: TGCGCCAGCAGCCAGAAGGGACTAGCGGGAGGGCCGAGCGAGCAGTACTTC; CDR3 protein: CASSQKGLAGGPSEQYF
D gene: TRBD2; V gene: TRBV6-2/TRBV6-3; clone size: many; J gene: TRBJ2-2; CDR3 DNA: TGTGCCAGCAGTGACGGGGCTAGCGGGAGCGCCGGGGAGCTGTTTTTT; CDR3 protein: CASSDGASGSAGELFF
D gene: TRBD2; V gene: TRBV11-3; clone size: .; J gene: TRBJ2-1; CDR3 DNA: TGTGCCAGCAGTTACCTAGCGGGAGGGCCGCAAGGTAATGAGCAGTTCTTC; CDR3 protein: CASSYLAGGPQGNEQFF
D gene: .; V gene: TRBV5-1; clone size: few; J gene: TRBJ2-7; CDR3 DNA: TGCGCCAGCAGCTCGGCAGGGAACGAGCAGTACTTC; CDR3 protein: CASSSAGNEQYF
D gene: .; V gene: TRBV7-8; clone size: medium-sized; J gene: TRBJ2-1; CDR3 DNA: TGTGCCAGCAGCCCGTTGGGGGGCGGCTACAATGAGCAGTTCTTC; CDR3 protein: CASSPLGGGYNEQFF
D gene: .; V gene: TRBV5-4; clone size: few; J gene: TRBJ2-3; CDR3 DNA: TGTGCCAGCAGCTTGGAGAGCCGCACAGATACGCAGTATTTT; CDR3 protein: CASSLESRTDTQYF
D gene: .; V gene: TRBV15; clone size: few; J gene: TRBJ2-7; CDR3 DNA: TGTGCCACCAGCAGAGACAGGGGGGTGGGCGAGCAGTACTTC; CDR3 protein: CATSRDRGVGEQYF
D gene: .; V gene: TRBV12-3/TRBV12-4; clone size: .; J gene: TRBJ2-1; CDR3 DNA: TGTGCCAGCAGTTTTGGAAGCGGCCCTGGCGATGAGCAGTTCTTC; CDR3 protein: CASSFGSGPGDEQFF
D gene: TRBD1; V gene: TRBV7-2; clone size: .; J gene: TRBJ1-2; CDR3 DNA: TGTGCCAGCAGCTTAGCGCAGGGGGCGGTCCAGTATGGCTACACCTTC; CDR3 protein: CASSLAQGAVQYGYTF
D gene: .; V gene: TRBV20-1; clone size: .; J gene: TRBJ2-5; CDR3 DNA: TGCAGTGCTAGAGATTCGTCCAGCTCCCGGGAGACCCAGTACTTC; CDR3 protein: CSARDSSSSRETQYF
D gene: .; V gene: TRBV24-1; clone size: many; J gene: TRBJ2-3; CDR3 DNA: TGTGCCACCAGGCCGTCTACGGGCCAAAGCACAGATACGCAGTATTTT; CDR3 protein: CATRPSTGQSTDTQYF
D gene: .; V gene: TRBV10-3; clone size: .; J gene: TRBJ2-1; CDR3 DNA: TGTGCCATCAGTGTAAAGGGCGATGAGCAGTTCTTC; CDR3 protein: CAISVKGDEQFF
D gene: .; V gene: TRBV7-6; clone size: .; J gene: TRBJ2-1; CDR3 DNA: TGTGCCAGCAGCTTAGTCGGGAATCGTAACAATGAGCAGTTCTTC; CDR3 protein: CASSLVGNRNNEQFF
D gene: TRBD2; V gene: TRBV14; clone size: .; J gene: TRBJ2-3; CDR3 DNA: TGTGCCAGCAGCCAAGGAGCGGGAGGCCGCACAGATACGCAGTATTTT; CDR3 protein: CASSQGAGGRTDTQYF
D gene: TRBD2; V gene: TRBV7-3; clone size: .; J gene: TRBJ2-1; CDR3 DNA: TGTGCCAGCAGCTTCTCAGAAGGACTAGCGGGTTTCGATGAGCAGTTCTTC; CDR3 protein: CASSFSEGLAGFDEQFF
D gene: .; V gene: TRBV4-3; clone size: .; J gene: TRBJ1-2; CDR3 DNA: TGCGCCAGCAGCCAAGATAAGAGGGTCTGGGAGGGCTACACCTTC; CDR3 protein: CASSQDKRVWEGYTF
D gene: .; V gene: TRBV6-5; clone size: .; J gene: TRBJ1-1; CDR3 DNA: TGTGCCAGCAGTTACACCGGGACCGCCTCAGAAGCTTTCTTT; CDR3 protein: CASSYTGTASEAFF
D gene: TRBD2; V gene: TRBV20-1; clone size: .; J gene: TRBJ2-7; CDR3 DNA: TGCAGTGCTACCCCCGGAGGCGGGAGGATCTTATACGAGCAGTACTTC; CDR3 protein: CSATPGGGRILYEQYF
D gene: TRBD2; V gene: TRBV7-9; clone size: .; J gene: TRBJ2-1; CDR3 DNA: TGTGCCTGCGGGGGGGCCAATGAGCAGTTCTTC; CDR3 protein: CACGGANEQFF
D gene: TRBD2; V gene: TRBV20-1; clone size: .; J gene: TRBJ2-1; CDR3 DNA: TGCAGTGCCACTAGCGGGAGGGCCTCTCTGGATGAGCAGTTCTTC; CDR3 protein: CSATSGRASLDEQFF
D gene: TRBD2; V gene: TRBV6-1; clone size: few; J gene: TRBJ2-6; CDR3 DNA: TGTGCCAGCAGATTAGCGGGGGGCGCTGGGGCCAACGTCCTGACTTTC; CDR3 protein: CASRLAGGAGANVLTF
D gene: TRBD2; V gene: TRBV29-1; clone size: few; J gene: TRBJ2-7; CDR3 DNA: TGCAGCGTTAAAGGACTAGCGGGGGGCTCCTACGAGCAGTACTTC; CDR3 protein: CSVKGLAGGSYEQYF
D gene: .; V gene: TRBV25-1; clone size: .; J gene: TRBJ2-7; CDR3 DNA: TGTGCCAGCAGTATCGGGGGAAGCAGCGAGCAGTACTTC; CDR3 protein: CASSIGGSSEQYF
D gene: TRBD2; V gene: TRBV6-5; clone size: few; J gene: TRBJ2-1; CDR3 DNA: TGTGCCAGCAGTTCCACCCTAGCGGGAGAAGGTAATGAGCAGTTCTTC; CDR3 protein: CASSSTLAGEGNEQFF
D gene: .; V gene: TRBV15; clone size: .; J gene: TRBJ2-2; CDR3 DNA: TGTGCCACCAGCAGAGTTTTAGAGGCCGGGGAGCTGTTTTTT; CDR3 protein: CATSRVLEAGELFF
D gene: .; V gene: TRBV6-1; clone size: .; J gene: TRBJ1-2; CDR3 DNA: TGTGCCAGCACCTCCGATCCGTGGGGGGACGGAAATGGCTACACCTTC; CDR3 protein: CASTSDPWGDGNGYTF
D gene: TRBD2; V gene: TRBV20-1; clone size: .; J gene: TRBJ2-7; CDR3 DNA: TGCAGTGCTTTGGCCCGGACTAGCCTCCACGAGCAGTACTTC; CDR3 protein: CSALARTSLHEQYF
D gene: .; V gene: TRBV5-4; clone size: .; J gene: TRBJ1-1; CDR3 DNA: TGTGCCAGCAGCTTGTGGGCGATGAACACTGAAGCTTTCTTT; CDR3 protein: CASSLWAMNTEAFF
D gene: TRBD1; V gene: TRBV11-2; clone size: few; J gene: TRBJ1-2; CDR3 DNA: TGTGCCAGCAGCTTGGTAGCCGGACAGGGACATTATGGCTACACCTTC; CDR3 protein: CASSLVAGQGHYGYTF
D gene: .; V gene: TRBV5-1; clone size: .; J gene: TRBJ2-3; CDR3 DNA: TGCGCCAGCAGCTTGGCACACCGCACAGATACGCAGTATTTT; CDR3 protein: CASSLAHRTDTQYF
D gene: .; V gene: TRBV10-3; clone size: .; J gene: TRBJ2-5; CDR3 DNA: TGTGCCATCCGACAAACCGGCAGACAAGAGACCCAGTACTTC; CDR3 protein: CAIRQTGRQETQYF
D gene: .; V gene: TRBV29-1; clone size: few; J gene: TRBJ2-7; CDR3 DNA: TGCAGCGTTGTCGGTACGGTTTCCTACGAGCAGTACTTC; CDR3 protein: CSVVGTVSYEQYF
D gene: .; V gene: TRBV4-3; clone size: .; J gene: TRBJ2-5; CDR3 DNA: TGCGCCAGCAGCCAAGAGAACTTCCAAGAGACCCAGTACTTC; CDR3 protein: CASSQENFQETQYF
D gene: TRBD2; V gene: TRBV29-1; clone size: .; J gene: TRBJ2-5; CDR3 DNA: TGCAGCGTAGGGGGACTAGCGGAAAAAGAGACCCAGTACTTC; CDR3 protein: CSVGGLAEKETQYF
D gene: TRBD1; V gene: TRBV20-1; clone size: .; J gene: TRBJ1-5; CDR3 DNA: TGCAGTGCTAGCCGATACAGGGGCCTTAGCAATCAGCCCCAGCATTTT; CDR3 protein: CSASRYRGLSNQPQHF
D gene: .; V gene: TRBV9; clone size: .; J gene: TRBJ2-3; CDR3 DNA: TGTGCCAGCAGCCCTGAAACTGGGGTTGGGACAGATACGCAGTATTTT; CDR3 protein: CASSPETGVGTDTQYF
D gene: TRBD1; V gene: TRBV12-3/TRBV12-4; clone size: few; J gene: TRBJ2-3; CDR3 DNA: TGTGCCAGCAGTTTCGGTGGCACAGGGGGCACAGATACGCAGTATTTT; CDR3 protein: CASSFGGTGGTDTQYF
D gene: .; V gene: TRBV6-6; clone size: few; J gene: TRBJ2-7; CDR3 DNA: TGTGCCAGCAGCCCGGGACTTTTGAGCTCCTACGAGCAGTACTTC; CDR3 protein: CASSPGLLSSYEQYF
D gene: .; V gene: TRBV7-2; clone size: once; J gene: TRBJ1-3; CDR3 DNA: TGTGCCAGCAGCTTAGGCGGCTTCGTGCTTGGAAACACCATATATTTT; CDR3 protein: CASSLGGFVLGNTIYF
D gene: TRBD1; V gene: TRBV12-3/TRBV12-4; clone size: few; J gene: TRBJ2-6; CDR3 DNA: TGTGCCAGCAGTTCGGGTACACCGGGACAGGGGGCTTCTGGGGCCAACGTCCTGACTTTC; CDR3 protein: CASSSGTPGQGASGANVLTF
D gene: .; V gene: TRBV2; clone size: .; J gene: TRBJ2-7; CDR3 DNA: TGTGCCAGCACTAGACAGGCTGCCCTGGAAAGGGAGCAGTACTTC; CDR3 protein: CASTRQAALEREQYF
D gene: TRBD1; V gene: TRBV5-1; clone size: many; J gene: TRBJ1-1; CDR3 DNA: TGCGCCAGCAGCTTGACAGGGGGGGACACTGAAGCTTTCTTT; CDR3 protein: CASSLTGGDTEAFF
D gene: TRBD1; V gene: TRBV19; clone size: .; J gene: TRBJ2-2; CDR3 DNA: TGTGCCAGTAGCACCCCGGGACAGAGACTCACCGGGGAGCTGTTTTTT; CDR3 protein: CASSTPGQRLTGELFF
D gene: .; V gene: TRBV12-3/TRBV12-4; clone size: few; J gene: TRBJ2-1; CDR3 DNA: TGTGCCAGCAGTTTAGGTGGGGGGGCTGGCAATGAGCAGTTCTTC; CDR3 protein: CASSLGGGAGNEQFF
D gene: .; V gene: TRBV6-1; clone size: .; J gene: TRBJ2-2; CDR3 DNA: TGTGCCAGCAGGCCGCAGGCCGGGGAGCTGTTTTTT; CDR3 protein: CASRPQAGELFF
D gene: TRBD1; V gene: TRBV5-1; clone size: .; J gene: TRBJ2-3; CDR3 DNA: TGCGCCAGCAGCCCCCCAACAGGGGGCCTCGGCACAGATACGCAGTATTTT; CDR3 protein: CASSPPTGGLGTDTQYF
D gene: .; V gene: TRBV7-9; clone size: .; J gene: TRBJ2-5; CDR3 DNA: TGTGCCAGCAGCCTCGGGACGGCGGGCCCTCAAGAGACCCAGTACTTC; CDR3 protein: CASSLGTAGPQETQYF
D gene: TRBD2; V gene: TRBV7-2; clone size: .; J gene: TRBJ2-1; CDR3 DNA: TGTGCCAGCAGCTCTACGGGACTAGCGGGAGACCACTACAATGAGCAGTTCTTC; CDR3 protein: CASSSTGLAGDHYNEQFF
D gene: TRBD2; V gene: TRBV29-1; clone size: many; J gene: TRBJ2-5; CDR3 DNA: TGCAGCGGGGGGAGGGAGATTACTAGTCCCCAAGAGACCCAGTACTTC; CDR3 protein: CSGGREITSPQETQYF